A single sample gave rise to the 28 T cell receptor beta chains below, sequenced in a study of cytomegalovirus exposure and HLA in healthy donors. The study ran its PCR with 60 Vbeta and 13 Jbeta primers. Profiled with immunoSEQ multiplex PCR; TCRdb holds only in-frame clones, not every one. The table records some 180,000 clones, roughly 76% of them present only once. What was sequenced was PBMCs. These receptors all stem from a male donor in good health and CMV-seronegative.

The genes are TRBV7-9 and TRBJ1-1, with 12 bases lining up with TRBD1. The CDR3 extends over 16 amino acids. Germline V gene sequence: CDR1 SEHNR, CDR2 FQNEAQ (reference sequence). After removal of 5 bases from V and 4 bases from J, the junction contained 8 bases not matched to a gene. The CDR3 nucleotides are TGTGCCAGCAGCCCAAAGGGACAGGGGGCGTTCACTGAAGCTTTCTTT. Protein product: CASSPKGQGAFTEAFF.

This sequence joins TRBV4-3 and TRBJ1-1; D gene ambiguous. V lost 6 bases and J lost 2, with 10 bases in between. This CDR3 contains 13 residues. Looked up from germline, CDR1 is LGHNA and CDR2 is YSLEER. The DNA for the CDR3 is TGCGCCAGCAGTCGCGAGGGCAACACTGAAGCTTTCTTT. It is translated as CASSREGNTEAFF.

This clone was detected only a few times. The gene calls are TRBV5-6 and TRBJ2-2; weak D call: TRBD1 (6 bases). V shed 9 bases and J shed 0 bases, with 15 bases lying between them. The CDR3 has 15 residues. The V gene's germline CDR1 is SGHDT and CDR2 YYEEEE. The CDR3 DNA reads as TGTGCCACGAGCAGGGGACGAGCGAACACCGGGGAGCTGTTTTTT. It codes for CATSRGRANTGELFF. The full variable domain, rest sourced from reference TRBV5-6 and TRBJ2-2, is DAGVTQSPTHLIKTRGQQVTLRCSPKSGHDTVSWYQQALGQGPQFIFQYYEEEERQRGNFPDRFSGHQFPNYSSELNVNALLLGDSALYLCATSRGRANTGELFFGEGSRLTVL.

This chain joins TRBV13 and TRBJ2-1; 8 bases are shared with TRBD2. CDR3 length: 15 amino acids. Germline V gene sequence: CDR1 PRHDT, CDR2 FYEKMQ (reference sequence). Trimming took 5 bases from V and 6 from J; bases not matched to a gene: 9. CDR3 region: CASSHPGTRGNEQFF. DNA of the CDR3: TGTGCCAGCAGCCACCCCGGGACTAGGGGCAATGAGCAGTTCTTC.

This clone appeared a single time. The chain links TRBV19 to TRBJ2-3; 9 bases map to TRBD2. The CDR3 has 15 residues. Germline V lookup: CDR1 LNHDA, CDR2 SQIVND (reference sequence). Losses at the gene ends were 2 bases for V and 7 bases for J; bases not matched to a gene: 7. CDR3 in amino acids: CASSIRAGGMYTQYF. CDR3 nucleotides: TGTGCCAGTAGTATAAGGGCGGGGGGGATGTATACGCAGTATTTT.

This clone appeared a few times. V and J are TRBV5-1 and TRBJ1-6; maybe TRBD1 (5 bases). V lost 5 bases to trimming and J lost 10 bases, with 19 bases between them. The CDR3 consists of 15 residues. Looked up from germline, CDR1 is SGHRS and CDR2 is YFSETQ. The CDR3 loop is CASRQAAGGGSPLHF. The DNA of the CDR3 is TGCGCCAGCAGGCAGGCGGCGGGGGGGGGATCACCCCTCCACTTT. Looking up the rest from reference TRBV5-1 and TRBJ1-6 gives the full variable domain: KAGVTQTPRYLIKTRGQQVTLSCSPISGHRSVSWYQQTPGQGLQFLFEYFSETQRNKGNFPGRFSGRQFSNSRSEMNVSTLELGDSALYLCASRQAAGGGSPLHFGNGTRLTVT.

This clone has only one observation. The rearrangement uses TRBV11-2 and TRBJ2-7; perhaps TRBD2 as D (6 bases). Germline V gives CDR1 SGHAT, CDR2 FQNNGV. With 5 bases removed from V and 2 bases from J, the gap between germline ends came to 16 bases. This CDR3 spans 15 amino acids. This chain's CDR3 is CASSPGGPITYEQYF. In DNA form, the CDR3 reads TGTGCCAGCAGCCCCGGGGGACCTATCACCTACGAGCAGTACTTC.

This clone was detected once. The V call is TRBV11-2, the J call TRBJ2-1; 9 nucleotides line up with TRBD2. With 7 bases clipped from V and 4 bases from J, the junction kept 8 bases outside the gene matches. Germline V gives CDR1 SGHAT, CDR2 FQNNGV. The CDR3 runs to 15 residues. CDR3 sequence: CASMNSGGYYNEQFF. The CDR3 nucleotides are TGTGCCAGCATGAATAGCGGGGGATATTACAATGAGCAGTTCTTC.

The rearrangement joins TRBV29-1 to TRBJ1-2, with TRBD1 matching 7 bases. J gave up 0 bases and V 7 bases, and 5 bases lay outside the gene matches. Germline V gene lookup returns CDR1 SQVTM and CDR2 ANQGSEA. CDR3 length: 13 amino acids. This chain's CDR3 is CSATGQANYGYTF. The CDR3 coding sequence is TGCAGCGCGACAGGGCAGGCTAACTATGGCTACACCTTC.

The gene calls are TRBV19 and TRBJ2-2, with a possible D match to TRBD1 (6 bases). V shed 11 bases and J shed 6 bases, with 10 bases lying between them. CDR1 is LNHDA and CDR2 is SQIVND in the germline V gene (reference sequence). The CDR3 is made up of 11 amino acids. The CDR3 spells CASKGAGELFF. CDR3 nucleotide sequence: TGTGCCTCCAAGGGGGCCGGGGAGCTGTTTTTT.

The chain employs TRBV30 and TRBJ1-1; D perhaps matches TRBD1 (5 bases). The CDR3 has 14 amino acids. V lost 4 bases to trimming and J lost 5 bases, with 17 bases between them. Germline loops: CDR1 GTSNPN, CDR2 SVGIG (reference sequence). The CDR3 loop is CAWKIYQGGTEAFF. The CDR3, as DNA: TGTGCCTGGAAGATCTACCAGGGAGGGACTGAAGCTTTCTTT.

This rearrangement joins TRBV6-1 to TRBJ2-7; 11 nucleotides line up with TRBD1. Germline CDR1 and CDR2: MNHNS and SASEGT. The CDR3 length is 16 residues. J lost 2 bases, V lost 2 bases, and 5 bases had no gene match. The CDR3 nucleotides read TGTGCCAGCAGTGAATGGGGGGACAGGGGGACCTACGAGCAGTACTTC. Translation: CASSEWGDRGTYEQYF.

The CDR3 is CASSSWDMTDTQYF. The CDR3, as DNA: TGTGCCAGCAGCTCATGGGACATGACAGATACGCAGTATTTT. The gene calls are TRBV5-4 and TRBJ2-3, with a tentative D call TRBD1 (6 bases). CDR3 size: 14 residues. V dropped 3 bases and J dropped 3 bases, with 11 bases sitting between them. Germline V gene data show CDR1 as SGHNT and CDR2 as YYREEE (reference sequence).

The chain recombines TRBV6-1 with TRBJ2-1, with D possibly matching TRBD1 (6 bases). This CDR3 has 12 residues. V was pared by 7 bases and J by 9 bases, with 13 bases between. Germline V gene data show CDR1 as MNHNS and CDR2 as SASEGT. CDR3 sequence reads: CASILQGVEQFF. The CDR3 DNA sequence: TGTGCCAGCATCCTACAGGGAGTTGAGCAGTTCTTC.

The CDR3 DNA reads as TGTGCCAGCTCACCTTCAGGGGGCATTCGGGATACGCAGTATTTT. Residues: CASSPSGGIRDTQYF. V gene TRBV18 combines with J gene TRBJ2-3, with 8 bases identical to TRBD1. The CDR3 runs 15 residues. J gave up 6 bases and V 3 bases, and 8 bases lay outside the gene matches. Germline assignment: CDR1 KGHSH and CDR2 LQKENI.

The J gene is TRBJ2-3, the V gene TRBV11-2; 10 positions match TRBD1. This CDR3 comprises 15 residues. The germline CDR1 and CDR2 sequences are SGHAT and FQNNGV. The V and J ends lost 5 bases and 4 bases, in that order; junction bases with no gene match: 6. Written as DNA, the CDR3 is TGTGCCAGCAGCAGACAGGGGGCTGGGGCAGATACGCAGTATTTT. Translating gives CASSRQGAGADTQYF.

There are a few counts of this clone. The J gene is TRBJ2-5, the V gene TRBV5-5, with a weak D call TRBD2 (7 bases). Germline V lookup: CDR1 SGHKS, CDR2 YYEKEE (reference sequence). The CDR3 is 14 residues long. The V end was cut by 6 bases, the J end by 5 bases, with 17 bases between. For the CDR3, the DNA is TGTGCCAGCACCAGGAGGGGGGGGGCGGAGACCCAGTACTTC. Translation gives CASTRRGGAETQYF.

This chain links TRBV19 with TRBJ1-5; TRBD1 matches at 7 bases. Germline lookup yields CDR1 LNHDA and CDR2 SQIVND (reference sequence). The length of the CDR3 is 16 residues. The V segment lost 5 bases and the J segment 2 bases; nucleotides outside the gene matches: 9. CDR3 nucleotide sequence: TGTGCCAGTAGTTCCGTGGGACAGTCAGGCAATCAGCCCCAGCATTTT. It yields the protein CASSSVGQSGNQPQHF.

The chain recombines TRBV5-1 with TRBJ1-1, with D uncertain. The germline CDR1 and CDR2 sequences are SGHRS and YFSETQ. The CDR3 length is 15 residues. Between the trimmed V and J ends, which lost 3 bases and 2 bases, there was a span of 14 bases. The CDR3 here is CASSSPREGNTEAFF. CDR3 in DNA: TGCGCCAGCAGCTCCCCAAGAGAGGGAAACACTGAAGCTTTCTTT. The whole variable domain, filled in from reference TRBV5-1 and TRBJ1-1, reads KAGVTQTPRYLIKTRGQQVTLSCSPISGHRSVSWYQQTPGQGLQFLFEYFSETQRNKGNFPGRFSGRQFSNSRSEMNVSTLELGDSALYLCASSSPREGNTEAFFGQGTRLTVV.

The V gene is TRBV6-5, the J gene TRBJ1-6, with 8 bases that match TRBD1. The CDR3 has 16 amino acids. V gave up 4 bases and J gave up 6 bases; unmatched junction bases: 8. Germline lookup yields CDR1 MNHEY and CDR2 SVGAGI. CDR3 nucleotide sequence: TGTGCCAGCAGTTCGGACAGGGTGAGGGGTAATTCACCCCTCCACTTT. Its translation: CASSSDRVRGNSPLHF.

The rearrangement joins TRBV6-5 to TRBJ2-5; the match to TRBD1 covers 8 bases. Looked up from germline, CDR1 is MNHEY and CDR2 is SVGAGI. Trimming removed 6 bases from V and 7 bases from J; junction bases left unmatched: 13. The CDR3 totals 15 residues. The CDR3 sequence: CASSPDRDIPRTQYF. Here the CDR3 DNA reads TGTGCCAGCAGCCCGGACAGGGACATCCCTAGGACCCAGTACTTC.

The gene calls are TRBV10-1 and TRBJ1-5; the match to TRBD1 covers 9 bases. This CDR3 has 20 amino acids. Unmatched junction bases numbered 20, after V lost 7 bases and J lost 1 base. From germline, CDR1 is WNHNN and CDR2 SYGVQD (reference sequence). The CDR3: CASMGGSSTGGLESNQPQHF. CDR3 sequence (DNA): TGCGCCAGCATGGGAGGCAGCTCGACAGGGGGATTGGAGAGCAATCAGCCCCAGCATTTT.

Concerning this clone: Other DNA sequences within the sample encode an identical CDR3. The chain recombines TRBV2 with TRBJ1-1, with D possibly TRBD1 on 5 matching bases. The CDR3 totals 13 residues. Trimming took off 5 bases at V and 1 base at J, with 8 bases between the two ends. Germline loops: CDR1 SNHLY, CDR2 FYNNEI. DNA of the CDR3: TGTGCCAGCAGTTGGGGCGAGAACACTGAAGCTTTCTTT. It translates to CASSWGENTEAFF.

V gene TRBV13 combines with J gene TRBJ1-4; 10 bases map to TRBD1. CDR1 is PRHDT and CDR2 is FYEKMQ in the germline V gene (reference sequence). V dropped 5 bases and J dropped 4; count of bases not matched to a gene: 10. The CDR3 totals 17 residues. This CDR3 is CASSRRTGGFGNEKLFF. CDR3 DNA: TGTGCCAGCAGCCGCCGGACAGGGGGGTTCGGTAATGAAAAACTGTTTTTT. The complete variable domain, with remaining parts taken from reference TRBV13 and TRBJ1-4, reads AAGVIQSPRHLIKEKRETATLKCYPIPRHDTVYWYQQGPGQDPQFLISFYEKMQSDKGSIPDRFSAQQFSDYHSELNMSSLELGDSALYFCASSRRTGGFGNEKLFFGSGTQLSVL.

CDR3 nucleotide sequence: TGTGCCAGCAGCTGGACCAGCGGAACATACAATGAGCAGTTCTTC. Amino acids: CASSWTSGTYNEQFF. This rearrangement joins TRBV11-2 to TRBJ2-1; D is perhaps TRBD2 (5 bases). The CDR3 consists of 15 residues. CDR1 is SGHAT and CDR2 is FQNNGV in the germline V gene. V was clipped by 4 bases and J by 4 bases, with 14 bases between them. Using reference TRBV11-2 and TRBJ2-1 for the parts outside the CDR3, the full variable domain is EAGVAQSPRYKIIEKRQSVAFWCNPISGHATLYWYQQILGQGPKLLIQFQNNGVVDDSQLPKDRFSAERLKGVDSTLKIQPAKLEDSAVYLCASSWTSGTYNEQFFGPGTRLTVL.

The chain employs TRBV7-2 and TRBJ1-1, with a weak D call TRBD1 (6 bases). Germline V gives CDR1 SGHTA, CDR2 FQGNSA. Trimming stripped 3 bases from V and 3 bases from J, with 14 bases between. This CDR3 has 15 amino acids. CDR3 DNA: TGTGCCAGCAGCTTGAATGCGGGGGCCTACACTGAAGCTTTCTTT. Amino acid sequence: CASSLNAGAYTEAFF.

The chain carries TRBV29-1 and TRBJ2-5, with 11 bases fitting TRBD1. This CDR3 comprises 13 residues. Unmatched junction bases numbered 2, after V lost 7 bases and J lost 1 base. CDR1 SQVTM and CDR2 ANQGSEA come from the germline V gene. In nucleotides, the CDR3 is TGCAGCGCAGGGACAGGGGGCCAAGAGACCCAGTACTTC. Translation gives CSAGTGGQETQYF.

This chain joins TRBV23-1 and TRBJ1-2; tentative D call: TRBD1 (6 bases). TRBV23-1 is noted as an ORF with a role that remains uncertain. Trimming pared 11 bases from V and 5 bases from J, leaving 30 bases between. The CDR3 totals 17 residues. In nucleotides, the CDR3 is TGCGCCGGATACCCGGGCGGGGGCAGTACGGGGGGGTATGGCTACACCTTC. Amino acids: CAGYPGGGSTGGYGYTF.